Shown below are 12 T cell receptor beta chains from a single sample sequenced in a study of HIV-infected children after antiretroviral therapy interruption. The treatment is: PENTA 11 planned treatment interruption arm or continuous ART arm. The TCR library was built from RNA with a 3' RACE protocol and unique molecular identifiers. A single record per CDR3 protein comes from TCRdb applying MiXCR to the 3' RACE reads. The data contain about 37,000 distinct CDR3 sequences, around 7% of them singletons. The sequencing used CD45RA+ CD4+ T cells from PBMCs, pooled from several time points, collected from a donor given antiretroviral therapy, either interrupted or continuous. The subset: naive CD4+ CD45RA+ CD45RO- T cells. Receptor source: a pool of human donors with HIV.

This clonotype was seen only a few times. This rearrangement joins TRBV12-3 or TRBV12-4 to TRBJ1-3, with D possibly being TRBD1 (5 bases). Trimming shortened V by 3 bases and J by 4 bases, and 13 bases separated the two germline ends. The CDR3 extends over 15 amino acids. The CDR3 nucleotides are TGTGCCAGCAGTTTCTCGCAGGGTAACGGAAACACCATATATTTT. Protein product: CASSFSQGNGNTIYF.

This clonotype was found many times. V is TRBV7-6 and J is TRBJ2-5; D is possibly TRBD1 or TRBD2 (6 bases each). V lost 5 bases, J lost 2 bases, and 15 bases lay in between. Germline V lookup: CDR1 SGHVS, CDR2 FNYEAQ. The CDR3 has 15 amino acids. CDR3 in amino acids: CASSPARGPQETQYF. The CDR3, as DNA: TGTGCCAGCAGCCCCGCCCGGGGGCCGCAAGAGACCCAGTACTTC.

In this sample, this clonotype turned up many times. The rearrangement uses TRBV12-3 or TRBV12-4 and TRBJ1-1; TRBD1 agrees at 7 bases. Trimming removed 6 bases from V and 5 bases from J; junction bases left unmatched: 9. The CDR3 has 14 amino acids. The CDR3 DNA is TGTGCCAGCAGACCTAACAGGGGAGGAACTGAAGCTTTCTTT. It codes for CASRPNRGGTEAFF.

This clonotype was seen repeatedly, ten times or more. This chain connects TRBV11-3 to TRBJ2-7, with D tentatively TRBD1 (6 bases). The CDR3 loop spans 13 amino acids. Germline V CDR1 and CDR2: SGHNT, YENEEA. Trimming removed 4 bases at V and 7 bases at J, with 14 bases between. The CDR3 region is CASSSGTPGEQYF. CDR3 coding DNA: TGTGCCAGCAGCTCAGGGACACCTGGGGAGCAGTACTTC.

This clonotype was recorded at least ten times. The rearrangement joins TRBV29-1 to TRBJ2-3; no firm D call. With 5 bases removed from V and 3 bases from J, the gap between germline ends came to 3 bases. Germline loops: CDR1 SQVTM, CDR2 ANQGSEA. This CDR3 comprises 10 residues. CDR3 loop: CSVRTDTQYF. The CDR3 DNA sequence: TGCAGCGTTCGGACAGATACGCAGTATTTT.

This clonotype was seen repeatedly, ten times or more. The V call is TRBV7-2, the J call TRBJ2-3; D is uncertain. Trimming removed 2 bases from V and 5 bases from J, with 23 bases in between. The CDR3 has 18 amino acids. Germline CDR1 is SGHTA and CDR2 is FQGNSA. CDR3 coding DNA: TGTGCCAGCAGCTTATATGTGCGTCAAGGGAAAGTGAGAGATACGCAGTATTTT. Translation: CASSLYVRQGKVRDTQYF.

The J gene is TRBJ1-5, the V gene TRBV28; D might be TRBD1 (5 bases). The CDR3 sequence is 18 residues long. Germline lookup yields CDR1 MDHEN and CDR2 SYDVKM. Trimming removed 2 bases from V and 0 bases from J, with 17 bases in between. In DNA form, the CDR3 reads TGTGCCAGCAGTTTAATTCAACAGGCCCTTTATAGCAATCAGCCCCAGCATTTT. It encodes CASSLIQQALYSNQPQHF.

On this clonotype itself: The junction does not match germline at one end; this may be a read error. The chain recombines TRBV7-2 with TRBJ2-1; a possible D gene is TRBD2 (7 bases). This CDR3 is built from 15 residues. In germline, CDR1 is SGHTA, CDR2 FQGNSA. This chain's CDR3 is CASSPRAGAYNAQFF. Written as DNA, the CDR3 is TGTGCCAGCAGCCCCCGGGCGGGGGCCTACAATGCGCAGTTCTTC. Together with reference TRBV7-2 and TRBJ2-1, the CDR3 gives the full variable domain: GAGVSQSPSNKVTEKGKDVELRCDPISGHTALYWYRQSLGQGLEFLIYFQGNSAPDKSGLPSDRFSAERTGGSVSTLTIQRTQQEDSAVYLCASSPRAGAYNAQFFGPGTRLTVL.

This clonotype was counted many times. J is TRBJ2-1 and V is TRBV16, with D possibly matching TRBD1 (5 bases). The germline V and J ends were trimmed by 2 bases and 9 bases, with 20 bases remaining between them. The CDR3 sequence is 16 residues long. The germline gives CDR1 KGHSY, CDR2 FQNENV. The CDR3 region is CASSQENGQNYAEQFF. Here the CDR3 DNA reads TGTGCCAGCAGCCAAGAGAACGGACAAAACTATGCTGAGCAGTTCTTC.

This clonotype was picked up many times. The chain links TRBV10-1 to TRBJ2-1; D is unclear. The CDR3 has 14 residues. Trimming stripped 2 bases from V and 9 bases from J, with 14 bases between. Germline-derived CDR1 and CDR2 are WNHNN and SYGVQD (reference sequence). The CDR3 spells CASSEASTHGEQFF. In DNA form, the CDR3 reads TGCGCCAGCAGTGAGGCGTCTACCCATGGTGAGCAGTTCTTC.

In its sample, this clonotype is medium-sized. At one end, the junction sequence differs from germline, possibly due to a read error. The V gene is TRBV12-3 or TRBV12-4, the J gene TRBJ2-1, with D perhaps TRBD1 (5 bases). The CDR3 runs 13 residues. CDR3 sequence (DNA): TGTGCAAGCAGCCCTCAGGGCTATGCTGAGCAGTTCTTC. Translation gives CASSPQGYAEQFF.

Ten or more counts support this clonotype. CDR3 residues: CASSPSIRTGELFF. Here the CDR3 DNA reads TGTGCCAGTAGTCCAAGCATTCGCACCGGGGAGCTGTTTTTT. The rearrangement uses TRBV19 and TRBJ2-2; the D is unclear. This CDR3 spans 14 amino acids. V was cut by 5 bases and J by 4 bases, with 11 bases left in between. Germline V gene sequence: CDR1 LNHDA, CDR2 SQIVND (reference sequence).